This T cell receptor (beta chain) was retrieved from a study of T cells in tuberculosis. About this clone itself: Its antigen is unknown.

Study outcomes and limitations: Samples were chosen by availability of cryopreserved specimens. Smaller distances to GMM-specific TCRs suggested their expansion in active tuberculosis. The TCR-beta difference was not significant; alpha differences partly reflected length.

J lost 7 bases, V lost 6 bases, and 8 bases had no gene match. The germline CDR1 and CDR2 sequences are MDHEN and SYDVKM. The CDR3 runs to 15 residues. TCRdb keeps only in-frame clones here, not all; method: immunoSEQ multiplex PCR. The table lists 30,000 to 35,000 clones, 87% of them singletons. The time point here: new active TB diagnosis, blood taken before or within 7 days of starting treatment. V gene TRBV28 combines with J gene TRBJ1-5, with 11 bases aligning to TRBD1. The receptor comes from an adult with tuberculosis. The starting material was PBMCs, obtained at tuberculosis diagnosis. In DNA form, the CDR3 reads TGTGCCAGCAGCACTGGACAGGGGGCATTGCAGCCCCAGCATTTT. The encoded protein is CASSTGQGALQPQHF.